The clone carrying this T cell receptor beta chain was seen a few times. These data are taken from a study of blood T cells in healthy people across ages. Germline CDR1 MNHEY, CDR2 SVGAGI. This CDR3 is 14 amino acids long. J was trimmed by 5 bases and V by 5 bases; bases with no gene match: 6. A J-beta primer mix and a sample-barcoded 5' primer were used in a second PCR of about 7 to 11 cycles. MiXCR, run by TCRdb on the 5' RACE reads, gives a single entry per CDR3 protein. Here the sample spans about 1 million distinct CDR3 sequences, 20% to 25% being singletons. These same records also appear under a second study, on T cells of mothers and their children.

The chain couples TRBV6-5 to TRBJ2-5, with 9 bases aligning to TRBD1. The sample comprised blood. The source of this sequence is a girl aged 2-10 years in good health. DNA for the CDR3: TGTGCCAGCAGTATACAGGGGGCGGGGGAGACCCAGTACTTC. Amino acid sequence: CASSIQGAGETQYF.